This T cell receptor (beta chain) came from a study of blood T cell repertoires in COVID-19. CDR3 length equals 15 residues. Trimming cost V 5 bases and J 3 bases; bases outside gene matches: 9. CDR1 is MNHEY, CDR2 SMNVEV, per germline (reference sequence). Sequencing was performed with immunoSEQ multiplex PCR; in TCRdb, only in-frame clones are kept and a portion is missing. The table lists some 260,000 clones, about 87% of them singletons. The chain recombines TRBV27 with TRBJ1-1; the match to TRBD1 covers 7 bases. The TCR was taken from a woman aged 30 to 39 with COVID-19, enrolled during active disease. Sequenced sample: peripheral blood. CDR3 amino acids: CASSRRFTGDTEAFF. As DNA, the CDR3 is TGTGCCAGCAGTCGACGATTTACAGGGGACACTGAAGCTTTCTTT.